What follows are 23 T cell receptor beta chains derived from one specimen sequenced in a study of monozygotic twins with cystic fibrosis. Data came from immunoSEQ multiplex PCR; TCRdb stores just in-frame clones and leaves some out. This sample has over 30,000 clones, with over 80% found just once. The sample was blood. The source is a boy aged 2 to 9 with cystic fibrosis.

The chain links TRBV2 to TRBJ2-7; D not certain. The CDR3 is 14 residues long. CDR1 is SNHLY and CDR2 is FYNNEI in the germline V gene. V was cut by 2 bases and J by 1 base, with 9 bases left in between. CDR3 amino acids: CASSESDGSYEQYF. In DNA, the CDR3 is TGTGCCAGCAGTGAATCGGACGGTTCCTACGAGCAGTACTTC.

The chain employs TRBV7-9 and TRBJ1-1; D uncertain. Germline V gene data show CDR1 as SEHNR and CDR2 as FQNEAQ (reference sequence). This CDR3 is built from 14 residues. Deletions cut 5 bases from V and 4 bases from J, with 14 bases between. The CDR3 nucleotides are TGTGCCAGCAGCCCCGGCCCCAGCGGCACTGAAGCTTTCTTT. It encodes CASSPGPSGTEAFF.

The CDR3 coding sequence is TGTGCCAGCAGCAAAGGATCCAAGACCCAGTACTTC. Translated, it gives CASSKGSKTQYF. The V call is TRBV21-1, the J call TRBJ2-5. TRBV21-1 is flagged as a pseudogene. The CDR3 consists of 12 residues.

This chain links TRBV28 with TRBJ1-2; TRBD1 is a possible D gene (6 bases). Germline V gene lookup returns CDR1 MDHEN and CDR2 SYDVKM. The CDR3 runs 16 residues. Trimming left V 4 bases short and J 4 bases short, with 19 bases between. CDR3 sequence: CASSSLGGARVYGYTF. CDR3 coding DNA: TGTGCCAGCAGTTCCCTTGGGGGGGCTAGGGTCTATGGCTACACCTTC.

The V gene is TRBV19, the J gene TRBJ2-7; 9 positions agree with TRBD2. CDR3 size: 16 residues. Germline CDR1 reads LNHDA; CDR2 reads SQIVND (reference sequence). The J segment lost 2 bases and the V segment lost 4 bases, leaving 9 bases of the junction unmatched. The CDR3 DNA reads TGTGCCAGTAGTAGGGATCTAGCGGGGTCCGCCTACGAGCAGTACTTC. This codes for CASSRDLAGSAYEQYF.

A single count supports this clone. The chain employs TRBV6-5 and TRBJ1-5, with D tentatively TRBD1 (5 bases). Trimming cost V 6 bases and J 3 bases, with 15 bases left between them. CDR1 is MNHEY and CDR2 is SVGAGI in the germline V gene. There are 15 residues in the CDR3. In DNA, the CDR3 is TGTGCCAGCAGCCCCGGGAGGGGATTCAATCAGCCCCAGCATTTT. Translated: CASSPGRGFNQPQHF.

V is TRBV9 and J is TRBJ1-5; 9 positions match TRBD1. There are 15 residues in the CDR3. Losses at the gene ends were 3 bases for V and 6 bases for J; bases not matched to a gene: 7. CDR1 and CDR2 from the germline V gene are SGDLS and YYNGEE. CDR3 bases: TGTGCCAGCAGCGCTGGACAGGGGTTGGGTCAGCCCCAGCATTTT. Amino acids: CASSAGQGLGQPQHF.

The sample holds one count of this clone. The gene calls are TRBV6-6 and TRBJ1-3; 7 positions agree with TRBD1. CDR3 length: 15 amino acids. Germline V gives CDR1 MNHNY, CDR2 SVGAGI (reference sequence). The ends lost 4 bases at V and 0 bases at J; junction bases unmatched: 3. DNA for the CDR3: TGTGCCAGCAGTTCGTCAGGGGGCTCTGGAAACACCATATATTTT. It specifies CASSSSGGSGNTIYF.

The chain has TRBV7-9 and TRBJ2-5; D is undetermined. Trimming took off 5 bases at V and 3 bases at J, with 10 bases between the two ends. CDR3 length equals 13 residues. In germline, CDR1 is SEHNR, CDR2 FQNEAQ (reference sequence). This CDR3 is CASSPRAEETQYF. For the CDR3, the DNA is TGTGCCAGCAGCCCTCGGGCGGAAGAGACCCAGTACTTC.

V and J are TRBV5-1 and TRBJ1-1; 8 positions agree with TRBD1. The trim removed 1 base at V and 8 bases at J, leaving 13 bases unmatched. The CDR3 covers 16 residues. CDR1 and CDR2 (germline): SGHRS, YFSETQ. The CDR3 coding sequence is TGCGCCAGCAGCTTGAGGGCAGGGGGCGCGATGACGGAAGCTTTCTTT. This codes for CASSLRAGGAMTEAFF.

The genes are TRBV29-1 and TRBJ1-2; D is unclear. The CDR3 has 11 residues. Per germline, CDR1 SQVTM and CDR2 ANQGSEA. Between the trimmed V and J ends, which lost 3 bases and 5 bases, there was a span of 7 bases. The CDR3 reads CSVDAEYGYTF. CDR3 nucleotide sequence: TGCAGCGTTGATGCCGAGTATGGCTACACCTTC. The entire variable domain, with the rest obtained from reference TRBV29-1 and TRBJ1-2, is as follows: SAVISQKPSRDICQRGTSLTIQCQVDSQVTMMFWYRQQPGQSLTLIATANQGSEATYESGFVIDKFPISRPNLTFSTLTVSNMSPEDSSIYLCSVDAEYGYTFGSGTRLTVV.

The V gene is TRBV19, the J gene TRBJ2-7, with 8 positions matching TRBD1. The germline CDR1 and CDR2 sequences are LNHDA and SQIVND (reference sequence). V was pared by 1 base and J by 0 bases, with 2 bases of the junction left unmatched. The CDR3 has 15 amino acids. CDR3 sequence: CASSIGGQGSYEQYF. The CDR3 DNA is TGTGCCAGTAGTATAGGAGGACAGGGCTCCTACGAGCAGTACTTC.

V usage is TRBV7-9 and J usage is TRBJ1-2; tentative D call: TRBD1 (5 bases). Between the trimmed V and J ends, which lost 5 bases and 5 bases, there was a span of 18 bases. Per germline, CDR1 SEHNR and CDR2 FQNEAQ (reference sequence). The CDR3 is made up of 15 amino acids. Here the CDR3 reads CASSQSGGPIYGYTF. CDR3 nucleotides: TGTGCCAGCAGCCAGAGTGGGGGTCCGATTTATGGCTACACCTTC.

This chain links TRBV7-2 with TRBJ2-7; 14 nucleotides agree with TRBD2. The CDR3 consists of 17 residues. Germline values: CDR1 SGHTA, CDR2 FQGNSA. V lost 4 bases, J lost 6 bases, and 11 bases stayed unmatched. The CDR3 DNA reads TGTGCCAGCAGCTCGAGAAGACTAGCGGGGGGGCTCCGCGAGCAGTACTTC. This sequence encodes CASSSRRLAGGLREQYF.

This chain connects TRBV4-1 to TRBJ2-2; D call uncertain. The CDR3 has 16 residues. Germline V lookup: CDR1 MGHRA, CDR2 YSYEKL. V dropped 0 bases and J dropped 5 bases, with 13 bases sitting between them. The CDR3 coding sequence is TGCGCCAGCAGCCAAGACGACCGGAAGGGTACCGGGGAGCTGTTTTTT. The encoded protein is CASSQDDRKGTGELFF.

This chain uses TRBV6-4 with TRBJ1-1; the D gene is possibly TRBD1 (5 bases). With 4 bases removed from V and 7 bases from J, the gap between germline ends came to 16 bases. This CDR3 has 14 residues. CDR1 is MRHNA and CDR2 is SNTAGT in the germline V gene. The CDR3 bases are TGTGCCAGCAGTGTCACCGGGGGTGGGAATGAAGCTTTCTTT. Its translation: CASSVTGGGNEAFF.

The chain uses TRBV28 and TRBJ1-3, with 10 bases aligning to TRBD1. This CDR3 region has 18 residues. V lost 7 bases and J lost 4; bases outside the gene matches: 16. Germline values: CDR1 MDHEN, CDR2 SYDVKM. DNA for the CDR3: TGTGCCAGCACCCTCCGGGGGACAGGGGAGTTTCACGGAAACACCATATATTTT. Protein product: CASTLRGTGEFHGNTIYF.

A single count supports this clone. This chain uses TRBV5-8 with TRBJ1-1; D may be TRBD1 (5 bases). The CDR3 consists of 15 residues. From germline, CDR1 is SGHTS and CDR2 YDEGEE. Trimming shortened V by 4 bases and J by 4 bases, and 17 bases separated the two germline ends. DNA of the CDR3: TGTGCCAGCAGCCGCCGACGGGGACGGGGCACTGAAGCTTTCTTT. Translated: CASSRRRGRGTEAFF. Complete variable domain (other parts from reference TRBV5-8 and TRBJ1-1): EAGVTQSPTHLIKTRGQQATLRCSPISGHTSVYWYQQALGLGLQFLLWYDEGEERNRGNFPPRFSGRQFPNYSSELNVNALELEDSALYLCASSRRRGRGTEAFFGQGTRLTVV.

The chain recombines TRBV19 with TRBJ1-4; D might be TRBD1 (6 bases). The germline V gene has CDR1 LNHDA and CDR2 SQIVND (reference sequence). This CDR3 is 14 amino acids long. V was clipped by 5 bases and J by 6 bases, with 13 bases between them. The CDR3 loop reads CASSSQGNYEKLFF. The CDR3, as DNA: TGTGCCAGTAGTTCACAGGGTAATTATGAAAAACTGTTTTTT.

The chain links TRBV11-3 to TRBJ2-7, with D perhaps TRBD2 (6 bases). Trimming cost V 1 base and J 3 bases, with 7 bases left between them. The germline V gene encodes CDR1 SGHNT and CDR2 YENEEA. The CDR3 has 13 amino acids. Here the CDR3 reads CASSLGSGYEQYF. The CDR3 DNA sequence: TGTGCCAGCAGCTTAGGTAGCGGCTACGAGCAGTACTTC.

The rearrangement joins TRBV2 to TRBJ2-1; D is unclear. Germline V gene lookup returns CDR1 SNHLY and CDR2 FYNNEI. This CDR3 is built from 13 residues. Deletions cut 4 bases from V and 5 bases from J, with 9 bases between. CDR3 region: CASSGARNNEQFF. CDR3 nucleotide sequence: TGTGCCAGCAGTGGGGCCCGGAACAATGAGCAGTTCTTC.

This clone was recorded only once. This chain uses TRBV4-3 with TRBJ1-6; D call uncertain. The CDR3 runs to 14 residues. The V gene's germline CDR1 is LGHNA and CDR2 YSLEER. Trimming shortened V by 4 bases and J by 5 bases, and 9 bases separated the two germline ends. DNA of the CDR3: TGCGCCAGCAGCCGTAATATGGATAATTCACCCCTCCACTTT. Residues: CASSRNMDNSPLHF.

CDR3 DNA sequence: TGTGCCAGCAGCTTTCGCGGGGGTTGGGACACTGAAGCTTTCTTT. Amino acids: CASSFRGGWDTEAFF. This sequence joins TRBV11-3 and TRBJ1-1; weak D call: TRBD1 (5 bases). CDR1 is SGHNT, CDR2 YENEEA, per germline. The length of the CDR3 is 15 residues. The V and J ends lost 3 bases and 3 bases respectively, with 14 bases between them.